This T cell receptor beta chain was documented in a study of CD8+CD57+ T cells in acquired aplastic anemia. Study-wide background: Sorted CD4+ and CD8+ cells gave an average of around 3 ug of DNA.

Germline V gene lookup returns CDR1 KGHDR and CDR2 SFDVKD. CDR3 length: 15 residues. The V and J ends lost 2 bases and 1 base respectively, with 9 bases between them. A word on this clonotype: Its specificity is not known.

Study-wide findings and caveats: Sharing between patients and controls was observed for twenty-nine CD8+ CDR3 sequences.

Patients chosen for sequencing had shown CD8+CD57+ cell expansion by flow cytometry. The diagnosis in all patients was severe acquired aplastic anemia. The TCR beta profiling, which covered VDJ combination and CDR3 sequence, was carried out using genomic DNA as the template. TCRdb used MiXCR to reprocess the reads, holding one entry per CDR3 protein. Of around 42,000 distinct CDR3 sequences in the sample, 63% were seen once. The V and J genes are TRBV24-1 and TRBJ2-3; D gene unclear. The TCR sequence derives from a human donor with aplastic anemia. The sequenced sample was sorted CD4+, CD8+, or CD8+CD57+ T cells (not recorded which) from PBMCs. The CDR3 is CATSDYLAGTDTQYF. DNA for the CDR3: TGTGCCACCAGTGATTATTTGGCAGGCACAGATACGCAGTATTTT.